Listed below are T cell receptor beta chains from one sample, sequenced in a study of T-cell reconstitution after alpha-beta-depleted transplantation in children. Using its own MiXCR run on the PCR reads, TCRdb lists one record per CDR3 protein. The sample has about 510,000 distinct CDR3 sequences, roughly 10% seen once. Material: PBMCs, mostly from graft donor cells, obtained 180 days after TCRalphabeta/CD19-depleted stem cell transplant. The receptor source for this set is a female patient between 2 and 15 years old who had a stem cell transplant for aplastic anemia, so the T cells may come from the graft donor. CDR3s include the opening cysteine and the closing phenylalanine or tryptophan. Each record gives: V gene, D gene, clone size, J gene, CDR3 protein, CDR3 DNA. D genes are given only for firm matches. Where a row states a size, it is once, few, many or the class of an expanded clone; other rows omit it.

V: TRBV6-5; D: .; size: .; J: TRBJ2-1; CDR3: CASSYAQGLKDEQFF; DNA: TGTGCCAGCAGTTACGCACAGGGTCTGAAGGATGAGCAGTTCTTC
V: TRBV7-9; D: .; size: .; J: TRBJ1-2; CDR3: CASSTTESGGYTF; DNA: TGTGCCAGCAGCACGACAGAGTCGGGTGGCTACACCTTC
V: TRBV27; D: TRBD1; size: .; J: TRBJ1-5; CDR3: CASSVDRASNQPQHF; DNA: TGTGCCAGCAGTGTTGACAGGGCTAGCAATCAGCCCCAGCATTTT
V: TRBV2; D: .; size: .; J: TRBJ1-3; CDR3: CASSETRAGNTIYF; DNA: TGTGCCAGCAGTGAAACCAGGGCTGGAAACACCATATATTTT
V: TRBV5-6; D: TRBD2; size: .; J: TRBJ2-7; CDR3: CASSWGGSGTYEQYF; DNA: TGTGCCAGCAGCTGGGGCGGGAGTGGAACCTACGAGCAGTACTTC
V: TRBV20-1; D: .; size: few; J: TRBJ1-4; CDR3: CSASNEKLFF; DNA: TGCAGTGCTAGTAATGAAAAACTGTTTTTT
V: TRBV6-2/TRBV6-3; D: TRBD2; size: few; J: TRBJ2-1; CDR3: CASSRGLARSSYNEQFF; DNA: TGTGCCAGCAGCCGGGGACTAGCGAGAAGCTCCTACAATGAGCAGTTCTTC
V: TRBV4-1; D: .; size: .; J: TRBJ1-2; CDR3: CASSHPGLAGYGYTF; DNA: TGCGCCAGCAGCCACCCGGGCCTCGCGGGCTATGGCTACACCTTC
V: TRBV19; D: .; size: .; J: TRBJ2-4; CDR3: CASTRWGPLKDWNIQYF; DNA: TGTGCCAGTACCCGGTGGGGACCCCTCAAGGATTGGAACATTCAGTACTTC
V: TRBV7-8; D: .; size: few; J: TRBJ2-7; CDR3: CASSSRVYEQYF; DNA: TGTGCCAGCAGTTCGCGGGTCTACGAGCAGTACTTC
V: TRBV20-1; D: .; size: many; J: TRBJ2-3; CDR3: CSARDGRGTDTQYF; DNA: TGCAGTGCTAGAGATGGCCGGGGCACAGATACGCAGTATTTT
V: TRBV20-1; D: .; size: .; J: TRBJ1-6; CDR3: CSARDGNGNSPLHF; DNA: TGCAGTGCTAGAGATGGGAACGGTAATTCACCCCTCCACTTT
V: TRBV29-1; D: TRBD2; size: few; J: TRBJ2-1; CDR3: CSVEDRGRPYNEQFF; DNA: TGCAGCGTTGAAGATCGCGGGAGGCCCTACAATGAGCAGTTCTTC
V: TRBV29-1; D: .; size: .; J: TRBJ1-1; CDR3: CSTTTGNTEAFF; DNA: TGCAGCACCACGACGGGGAACACTGAAGCTTTCTTT
V: TRBV6-5; D: TRBD1; size: many; J: TRBJ1-5; CDR3: CASNPGQGTVNQPQHF; DNA: TGTGCCAGCAATCCGGGACAGGGAACCGTCAATCAGCCCCAGCATTTT
V: TRBV11-3; D: .; size: few; J: TRBJ2-1; CDR3: CASSLRQASNEQFF; DNA: TGTGCCAGCAGCTTACGGCAGGCGAGCAATGAGCAGTTCTTC
V: TRBV9; D: TRBD2; size: .; J: TRBJ2-7; CDR3: CASSPRRASGTYEQYF; DNA: TGTGCCAGCAGCCCTCGCCGCGCTAGCGGGACCTACGAGCAGTACTTC
V: TRBV7-9; D: TRBD1; size: .; J: TRBJ2-5; CDR3: CASSQDRGRAETQYF; DNA: TGTGCCAGCAGCCAGGACAGGGGACGAGCGGAGACCCAGTACTTC
V: TRBV13; D: TRBD1; size: few; J: TRBJ2-7; CDR3: CASSHDRVLLYEQYF; DNA: TGTGCCAGCAGCCACGACAGGGTCCTTCTCTACGAGCAGTACTTC
V: TRBV11-2; D: .; size: few; J: TRBJ1-2; CDR3: CASSLGGGETYGYTF; DNA: TGTGCCAGCAGCTTAGGGGGAGGGGAGACCTATGGCTACACCTTC
V: TRBV3-1; D: .; size: .; J: TRBJ2-1; CDR3: CASSQESPFTEQFF; DNA: TGTGCCAGCAGCCAAGAGAGCCCCTTTACTGAGCAGTTCTTC
V: TRBV29-1; D: .; size: few; J: TRBJ2-2; CDR3: CSVSLALGGELFF; DNA: TGCAGCGTTTCCCTAGCTCTCGGCGGGGAGCTGTTTTTT
V: TRBV6-5; D: .; size: few; J: TRBJ1-1; CDR3: CASNSGTEAFF; DNA: TGTGCCAGCAACAGCGGTACTGAAGCTTTCTTT
V: TRBV6-1; D: .; size: many; J: TRBJ1-2; CDR3: CASRKPGANYGYTF; DNA: TGTGCCAGCAGAAAGCCAGGTGCTAACTATGGCTACACCTTC
V: TRBV29-1; D: .; size: .; J: TRBJ2-3; CDR3: CSVDGRTDTQYF; DNA: TGCAGCGTTGACGGGAGAACAGATACGCAGTATTTT
V: TRBV5-1; D: TRBD1; size: .; J: TRBJ2-3; CDR3: CASSINGQGADTQYF; DNA: TGCGCCAGCAGCATAAACGGACAGGGAGCAGATACGCAGTATTTT